A selection of T cell receptor beta chains follows, all from one sample in a study of T-cell reconstitution after alpha-beta-depleted transplantation in children. TCRdb re-called the PCR reads through MiXCR, storing one row per CDR3 protein. This repertoire shows 450,000 to 600,000 distinct CDR3 sequences, approximately 30% found once; its top ten account for about 2.3%. The specimen was PBMCs from the stem cell graft donor, collected from the stem cell graft. The origin of the receptors is a human donor who donated a stem cell graft to a child with aplastic anemia. Both conserved end residues are part of each CDR3. Each record gives: clone size, V gene, J gene, D gene, CDR3 DNA, CDR3 protein. The D gene is left open where the match is weak. Clone size is stated in some rows and not others, as once, few, many or a class when expanded.

>few|TRBV6-1|TRBJ2-1|TRBD1
TGTGCCAGCAGTCATATGGACAGGGGTAACGAGCAGTTCTTC
CASSHMDRGNEQFF
>few|TRBV6-1|TRBJ2-1|TRBD1
TGTGCCAGCAGTCGAGACAGGGGGGTCAATGAGCAGTTCTTC
CASSRDRGVNEQFF
>few|TRBV5-1|TRBJ1-1|.
TGCGCCAGCAGCTTGTTTTTCGACCCAAACACTGAAGCTTTCTTT
CASSLFFDPNTEAFF
>.|TRBV7-2|TRBJ2-3|.
TGTGCCAGCAGGTTGGGGCTAGTTCTAGATACGCAGTATTTT
CASRLGLVLDTQYF
>.|TRBV10-3|TRBJ2-3|TRBD1
TGTGCCATCAGTGCTGTTGGGACAGGGCATAAGGATACGCAGTATTTT
CAISAVGTGHKDTQYF
>few|TRBV10-2|TRBJ1-4|.
TGCGCCAACCCATATCTCCGGACGGAGGCTCATACCCTTGCAACTAATGAAAAACTGTTTTTT
CANPYLRTEAHTLATNEKLFF
>.|TRBV29-1|TRBJ2-5|.
TGCAGCGTTGTCGGGCCTAGAGGACAAGAGACCCAGTACTTC
CSVVGPRGQETQYF
>.|TRBV7-2|TRBJ2-1|TRBD1
TGTGCCAGCAGCTTAGATCAAGGGGGCCACAATGAGCAGTTCTTC
CASSLDQGGHNEQFF
>.|TRBV18|TRBJ2-7|TRBD1
TGTGCCAGCTCACCACTCGGGACAGGGTCCCACGAGCAGTACTTC
CASSPLGTGSHEQYF
>.|TRBV12-3/TRBV12-4|TRBJ1-1|TRBD1
TGTGCCAGCAACTTAGAGGGACAGAGGAACACTGAAGCTTTCTTT
CASNLEGQRNTEAFF
>few|TRBV12-3/TRBV12-4|TRBJ1-1|.
TGTGCCAGCAGTTTTGGGCTTCTTGAAGCTTTCTTT
CASSFGLLEAFF
>few|TRBV20-1|TRBJ1-5|.
TGCAGTGCTAGAAAGACAGGCTATGGCAATCAGCCCCAGCATTTT
CSARKTGYGNQPQHF
>.|TRBV27|TRBJ2-1|TRBD2
TGTGCCAGCAGGATACAGCCGGGGACTAGCGGGACTTTCTTC
CASRIQPGTSGTFF
>few|TRBV7-2|TRBJ2-1|.
TGTGCCAGCAGCTTAGTCAGGGGCAATGAGCAGTTCTTC
CASSLVRGNEQFF
>few|TRBV11-1|TRBJ1-4|.
TGTGCCAGCAGCTTAGGAGTAGTGTCGGACAGTCCCTATGAAAAACTGTTTTTT
CASSLGVVSDSPYEKLFF
>.|TRBV12-3/TRBV12-4|TRBJ1-1|.
TGTGCCAGCATCGAGAACGGAGGAACTGAAGCTTTCTTT
CASIENGGTEAFF
>.|TRBV5-1|TRBJ2-1|TRBD1
TGCGCCAGCAGCAACGCAGGGGGCTCGGGGAATGAGCAGTTCTTC
CASSNAGGSGNEQFF
>.|TRBV20-1|TRBJ1-4|.
TGCAGTGCGCGCGTTGGGGGCTCGGTAACTAATGAAAAACTGTTTTTT
CSARVGGSVTNEKLFF
>few|TRBV20-1|TRBJ2-2|TRBD2
TGCAGTGCTACTAGCGGCCAAAACACCGGGGAGCTGTTTTTT
CSATSGQNTGELFF
>.|TRBV12-3/TRBV12-4|TRBJ1-6|.
TGTGCCAGCAGACATGACGGGAGGAATTCACCCCTCCACTTT
CASRHDGRNSPLHF
>.|TRBV11-1|TRBJ2-1|TRBD2
TGTGCCAGCAGCTTATCTGGGACTAGGTCAGATGAGCAGTTCTTC
CASSLSGTRSDEQFF
>.|TRBV12-3/TRBV12-4|TRBJ1-1|TRBD1
TGTGCCAGCAGGCTGACAGGGAAAACCACTGAAGCTTTCTTT
CASRLTGKTTEAFF
>many|TRBV5-4|TRBJ2-7|TRBD1
TGTGCCAGCAGCTTGGAACCGACAGGGGCGTACGAGCAGTACTTC
CASSLEPTGAYEQYF
>.|TRBV29-1|TRBJ2-5|TRBD2
TGCAGCCTGCGGGCGGGAGCAGTAGGGACCCAGTACTTC
CSLRAGAVGTQYF
>few|TRBV20-1|TRBJ2-3|TRBD2
TGCAGTGCTAGAGGACTAGCGGGTCCGGGAGATACGCAGTATTTT
CSARGLAGPGDTQYF
>.|TRBV11-1|TRBJ2-1|TRBD2
TGTGCCAGCAGTGTAGCGGGAGTGTACAATGAGCAGTTCTTC
CASSVAGVYNEQFF
>few|TRBV9|TRBJ2-3|TRBD1
TGTGCCAGCAGCGTGGGACAGGGGGTCACAGATACGCAGTATTTT
CASSVGQGVTDTQYF
>.|TRBV7-2|TRBJ1-1|TRBD1
TGTGCCAGCAGCTTAGCGGGACAGGCGAACACTGAAGCTTTCTTT
CASSLAGQANTEAFF
>few|TRBV20-1|TRBJ1-2|TRBD1
TGCAGTGCTAGAGCCATTGACAGGGGGAACTATGGCTACACCTTC
CSARAIDRGNYGYTF
>.|TRBV9|TRBJ1-2|.
TGTGCCAGCAGCGTAAGTGACCCGGGGAACGGCTACACCTTC
CASSVSDPGNGYTF
>few|TRBV18|TRBJ1-5|.
TGTGCCAGCTCACCATACGAGGTTGTGCTGCCCCAGCATTTT
CASSPYEVVLPQHF
>few|TRBV12-3/TRBV12-4|TRBJ2-4|.
TGTGCCAGCAGCCATCGGCCGCAGGAAAACATTCAGTACTTC
CASSHRPQENIQYF
>.|TRBV20-1|TRBJ2-1|.
TGCAGTGCTATGAAAGAGGGGCAGTTCTTC
CSAMKEGQFF
>once|TRBV19|TRBJ1-2|.
TGTGCCAGTAGAAGACGGGGAGACTTTAACTATGGCTACACCTTC
CASRRRGDFNYGYTF
>few|TRBV27|TRBJ2-7|.
TGTGCCAGCAGCCAGGGACTTCTCCTCTCCTACGAGCAGTACTTC
CASSQGLLLSYEQYF
>few|TRBV29-1|TRBJ2-1|TRBD1
TGCAGCGTACCTGGGACAGGAAGCTACAATGAGCAGTTCTTC
CSVPGTGSYNEQFF